This T cell receptor beta chain was recorded in a study of blood T cells in healthy people across ages (dated by TCRdb to the mid-2010s). Study-wide context: In model experiments, roughly one uniquely barcoded TCR beta cDNA molecule per two T cells was captured by template switching. To avoid experimental bias, donors of different ages were distributed randomly across sequencing lanes. The study analyzed two additional independent replicas of 1 million unique cDNA reads from the same blood draw for two donors, one aged 18 to 30 and one aged 80 or older. The study measured age-related changes in TCR beta repertoire diversity using deep sequencing normalized with unique cDNA molecular identifiers. The donors were divided into four age groups: young (average around 17 years), middle-aged (about 40), aged (roughly 66) and long-lived (about 84).

Library preparation was by 5' RACE. TCRdb lists the instrument as Illumina HiSeq 2500. A second PCR of 7 to 11 cycles was performed with a sample-barcoded 5' primer and a J-beta primer mix. A unique molecular identifier was introduced onto each TCR beta cDNA molecule by a template-switch 5' adaptor carrying 12 random nucleotides. At least 2.5 million CDR3-containing paired-end reads were obtained from each sample. First-strand cDNA synthesis was performed from all RNA using the Mint cDNA synthesis kit, with priming by a TRBC-specific oligonucleotide. After uracil-DNA glycosylase treatment, a first 18-cycle PCR used universal primers M1SS and BC2_uni_R on all cDNA. The paper's data handling went like this. For normalization, 1 million high-quality reads were randomly selected from each sample, with every read carrying a distinct molecular identifier. Reads sharing molecular identifiers were discarded rather than binned into consensus sequences. CDR3 identification, clonotype clustering and error correction used MiTCR with a Q25 quality threshold and the strictest error-elimination algorithm. A nonparametric unseen species model with Euler transformation was used to estimate lower-bound total TCR beta diversity. The public reads were quality trimmed at Q25 with fastp and then assembled into clones with MiXCR by TCRdb, keeping productive beta chains. Each entry is one CDR3 protein sequence, shown with its most common DNA and genes. In this record, the V and J calls reflect TCRdb's handling and not the investigators' own analysis. This sample is represented by about 800,000 distinct CDR3 sequences; about 62% of them were singletons. Approximately 23% of the sample is in the top ten clones.

As regards this clonotype: Its target antigen remains unknown. No clone much larger than this one lies a single base away; base qualities are absent.

Beyond this particular receptor, the publication reports: There was a strong correlation between observed TCR beta diversity and the percentage of naive T cells measured by flow cytometry. Estimates of total diversity based on one million sequenced T cells were considered lower bounds and underestimates. Because profiling used bulk unsorted PBMCs, naive and antigen-experienced compartments could not be compared conclusively. Observed TCR beta diversity per million T cells fell roughly linearly with age, and a significant reduction was already apparent by age around 44. Donor CMV infection status was unknown, potentially confounding age-related changes in expanded clonotypes. Compared with the aged group, more naive CD4+ T cells, fewer expanded clones and increased TCR diversity were shown by the long-lived group, suggesting age selection.

In the germline V gene, CDR1 corresponds to SGHTA and CDR2 to FQGNSA. From V the trimming removes 6 bases and from J it removes 0 bases, while the gene matches leave 6 bases of the junction unaccounted for. The cysteine opens and the phenylalanine closes a CDR3 of 16 amino acids. The kept DNA is CDR3 alone, 48 bases in frame from the first base. The donors were roughly 40 Caucasian individuals from Russia, aged 6 to 90 years, who were systemically healthy. About 10 milliliters of peripheral blood were collected from each donor into EDTA-treated Vacutainer tubes. Ficoll-Paque density-gradient centrifugation was used to isolate PBMCs, with at least 6.5 million per sample. Total RNA, at least 6 micrograms per sample, was extracted from PBMCs with Trizol reagent. For every donor, an aliquot of PBMCs went through flow cytometry to measure the percentages of naive CD45RAhigh/CD27high T cells.

The rearrangement combines TRBV7-2 with TRBJ2-3; 10 middle bases align to TRBD2. The sequence derives from a man between 25 and 39 years old in good health. Sequenced sample: blood. The bases read TGTGCCAGCAGGAGTCCGGGACTAGCGAGCACAGATACGCAGTATTTT. The translation is CASRSPGLASTDTQYF. Reference TRBV7-2 and TRBJ2-3 proteins supply the regions before and after the CDR3; the full variable domain is: GAGVSQSPSNKVTEKGKDVELRCDPISGHTALYWYRQSLGQGLEFLIYFQGNSAPDKSGLPSDRFSAERTGGSVSTLTIQRTQQEDSAVYLCASRSPGLASTDTQYFGPGTRLTVL.